This record concerns one TCR beta chain sequence. Antigen: not known. The data were obtained in a study of tumor-infiltrating lymphocytes in primary liver carcinoma. The wider study: Stage T1-T3 N0M0 tumors spanned about 4.2 to 10 cm. Samples gave roughly 3.5 to 8 million productive TCRbeta reads, similar across tissue types.

Production of TCR beta cDNA used around 460 ng total RNA together with a constant-region primer. Generation of the TCR beta libraries relied on three nested multiplex PCR rounds using slightly modified ARM-PCR. Running around 9 cycles apiece, the first two PCR rounds relied on TRBV1-TRBV30 forward primers together with a C-beta reverse primer. TCRdb used MiXCR to reprocess the multiplex PCR reads, holding one entry per CDR3 protein. The top ten hold 37% of the sample, which has some 40,000 distinct CDR3 sequences, around 75% seen once. Study-wide results and caveats: Pairs comparing tumor with adjacent tissue or blood overlapped less than pairs drawn from tumor regions.

Both RNA and DNA were isolated together from approximately 20-30 mg of bulk tissue that had not been sorted. None of the patients had received treatment, and all had chronic HBV infection. This CDR3 has 15 residues. Per the germline V gene, CDR1 is MNHEY and CDR2 is SVGEGT. The V call is TRBV6-2 or TRBV6-3, the J call TRBJ1-5; D is ambiguous. This TCR derives from a man aged 40-49 years with primary liver carcinoma and hepatitis B virus infection. Sample: tumor-adjacent normal liver tissue. The CDR3 region has the DNA TGTACCAACACCCAACGGATGCCTGGCAATCAGCCCCAGCATTTT. Its translation is CTNTQRMPGNQPQHF.